A single sample gave rise to the 2 T cell receptor beta chains below, sequenced in a study of blood T cell repertoires in COVID-19. Using immunoSEQ multiplex PCR, the repertoire was profiled, and TCRdb retains in-frame clones only, with some absent. The table lists about 210,000 clones, around 80% of them singletons. Material for sequencing was peripheral blood. The receptor source for this set is a woman aged 80 or older with COVID-19, enrolled during active disease.

This clone occurred a few times. The V call is TRBV2, the J call TRBJ2-1, with D possibly TRBD1 on 5 matching bases. V lost 8 bases to trimming and J lost 1 base, with 12 bases between them. There are 14 residues in the CDR3. Germline CDR1 SNHLY, CDR2 FYNNEI. The CDR3 protein is CASGAARSYNEQFF. The CDR3 DNA is TGTGCCAGCGGGGCGGCTCGGTCCTACAATGAGCAGTTCTTC.

The V gene is TRBV6-5, the J gene TRBJ2-7; a possible D gene is TRBD2 (6 bases). The ends were cut back, 8 bases at V and 0 bases at J, with 11 bases in the middle. CDR3 length: 13 residues. Germline lookup yields CDR1 MNHEY and CDR2 SVGAGI. In nucleotides, the CDR3 is TGTGCCAGCCGGGACGGGAGCTCCTACGAGCAGTACTTC. Its protein is CASRDGSSYEQYF.